The clone carrying this T cell receptor beta chain appeared a few times. The antigen is not known. Germline lookup yields CDR1 SGHKS and CDR2 YYEKEE (reference sequence). J was trimmed by 0 bases and V by 1 base; bases with no gene match: 3. The CDR3 covers 16 residues. Time point given: persistent/refractory GD, antithyroid drugs over 5 years with positive TRAb. Extracted RNA from PBMCs served as the source of the TCR library. This sample was included in a study of regulatory T cells in long-lasting Graves disease. Notes on the study in general: TCR diversity was lower in persistent Graves' patients than in newly diagnosed ones.

Through Arm-PCR of CDR3 regions and iRepertoire HTBI primers, TCR beta libraries were built. TCRdb reanalysed the multiplex PCR reads using MiXCR and keeps one entry per CDR3 protein. The data show roughly 450,000 distinct CDR3 sequences, with under 25% seen just once and over 7.5% held by the top ten. The input for sequencing was peripheral blood mononuclear cells (PBMCs), taken when the disease was refractory, from a patient treated with antithyroid drugs. The chain employs TRBV5-5 and TRBJ1-5, with 8 bases identical to TRBD1. This clonotype originated in a female donor with Graves disease. CDR3 sequence reads: CASSLTGGDSNQPQHF. The CDR3 nucleotides read TGTGCCAGCAGCTTGACAGGGGGAGATAGCAATCAGCCCCAGCATTTT.